One sample yielded the 7 T cell receptor beta chains listed below, sequenced in a study of regulatory and conventional T cells in RAG deficiency. Libraries were prepared by immunoSEQ multiplex PCR; TCRdb keeps only in-frame clonotypes and omits some of them. Found here are more than 35,000 clones, around 89% of them singletons; the top ten hold 0.4% to 0.55%. Conventional CD4+ T cells were sorted from blood as CD25-low CD127-high cells. In addition, the sample was reused for a study of regulatory T cells. From that study: The PCR used 52 TRBV and 13 TRBJ primers.

Sequencing used CD4+ effector T cells sorted from blood. These receptors all stem from a human donor in good health.

This chain links TRBV5-1 with TRBJ2-7, with D possibly TRBD1 on 6 matching bases. The germline gives CDR1 SGHRS, CDR2 YFSETQ. The CDR3 spans 14 residues. V was clipped by 2 bases and J by 7 bases, with 16 bases between them. The CDR3 loop is CASSLQGVLSEQYF. In DNA form, the CDR3 reads TGCGCCAGCAGCTTACAGGGAGTACTTTCGGAGCAGTACTTC.

V gene TRBV2 combines with J gene TRBJ1-5; TRBD1 is a possible D gene (6 bases). Germline CDR1 is SNHLY and CDR2 is FYNNEI. V was clipped by 4 bases and J by 2 bases, with 12 bases between them. The CDR3 has 15 amino acids. The CDR3 sequence: CASSVQGVGNQPQHF. The CDR3 bases are TGTGCCAGCAGTGTACAGGGTGTGGGCAATCAGCCCCAGCATTTT.

This chain connects TRBV6-6 to TRBJ1-1; the D is unclear. Germline CDR1 MNHNY, CDR2 SVGAGI (reference sequence). The length of the CDR3 is 14 residues. V was trimmed by 6 bases and J by 3 bases, leaving 14 bases between them. The CDR3 sequence: CASSVGMRDTEAFF. In DNA form, the CDR3 reads TGTGCCAGCAGCGTAGGGATGAGGGACACTGAAGCTTTCTTT.

The V call is TRBV19, the J call TRBJ1-2; TRBD1 might be the D (5 bases). The CDR3 is made up of 13 amino acids. The V end was cut by 2 bases, the J end by 4 bases, with 8 bases between. From germline, CDR1 is LNHDA and CDR2 SQIVND (reference sequence). CDR3 loop: CASSIKGSYGYTF. DNA for the CDR3: TGTGCCAGTAGTATAAAGGGGAGCTATGGCTACACCTTC.

The chain links TRBV6-6 to TRBJ2-2; 10 nucleotides agree with TRBD1. Germline V lookup: CDR1 MNHNY, CDR2 SVGAGI (reference sequence). The CDR3 is 15 residues long. V lost 5 bases and J lost 4; bases outside the gene matches: 4. The CDR3 DNA reads TGTGCCAGCAGTCGGGACAGGGGTAGCACCGGGGAGCTGTTTTTT. Protein sequence: CASSRDRGSTGELFF.

V usage is TRBV5-1 and J usage is TRBJ1-2; D uncertain. Between the trimmed V and J ends, which lost 0 bases and 1 base, there was a span of 10 bases. The CDR3 contains 15 residues. The germline V gene has CDR1 SGHRS and CDR2 YFSETQ. The CDR3 sequence: CASSLGAALNYGYTF. In DNA form, the CDR3 reads TGCGCCAGCAGCTTGGGAGCAGCACTTAACTATGGCTACACCTTC.

The chain recombines TRBV6-4 with TRBJ1-2; D is perhaps TRBD1 (5 bases). V was trimmed by 3 bases and J by 4 bases, leaving 9 bases between them. Germline loops: CDR1 MRHNA, CDR2 SNTAGT. There are 13 residues in the CDR3. The chain's CDR3 is CASSETGTYGYTF. CDR3 nucleotides: TGTGCCAGCAGTGAAACCGGGACCTATGGCTACACCTTC.